This T cell receptor beta chain was recorded in a study of identical twins. CDR1 is DFQATT and CDR2 is SNEGSKA in the germline V gene (reference sequence). The CDR3 totals 15 residues. Trimming stripped 3 bases from V and 7 bases from J, with 16 bases between. TCRdb re-analysed the 5' RACE reads in MiXCR, keeping a single row per CDR3 protein. The table records roughly 260,000 distinct CDR3 sequences, more than 12% of them present only once. Turning to this clonotype: Its antigen remains unknown.

Study-wide results and caveats: Zero-insertion findings could be partly confounded by invariant cells (MAIT and iNKT cells). The conclusions drew on cross-sectional statistical analysis instead of tracking the same donors.

The sequence came from a woman under 30 in good health. The chain joins TRBV20-1 to TRBJ1-6; no firm D call. Sequencing was performed on memory (CD45RO+) T cells sorted from blood. The CDR3 coding sequence is TGCAGTGCTAGGTCGGACTCAGCGAACAATTCACCCCTCCACTTT. This sequence encodes CSARSDSANNSPLHF.